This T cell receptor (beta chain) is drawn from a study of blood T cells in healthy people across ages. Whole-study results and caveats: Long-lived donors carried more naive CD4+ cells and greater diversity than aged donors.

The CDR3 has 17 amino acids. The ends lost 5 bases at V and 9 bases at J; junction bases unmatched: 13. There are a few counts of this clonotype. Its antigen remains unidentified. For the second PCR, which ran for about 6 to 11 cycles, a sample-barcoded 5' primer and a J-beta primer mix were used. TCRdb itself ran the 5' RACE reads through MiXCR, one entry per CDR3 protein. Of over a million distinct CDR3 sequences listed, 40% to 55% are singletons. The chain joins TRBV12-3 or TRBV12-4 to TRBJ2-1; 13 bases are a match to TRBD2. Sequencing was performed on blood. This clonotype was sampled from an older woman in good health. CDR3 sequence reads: CASSPRLAGGPLGEQFF. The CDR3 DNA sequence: TGTGCCAGCAGTCCTCGACTAGCGGGGGGCCCATTAGGTGAGCAGTTCTTC.